This TCR beta chain was profiled in a study of identical twins. Study-wide results and caveats: Out-of-frame alpha sequences common to twins exhibited a surplus of low generation probability.

This clonotype has more than one count but fewer than ten. The antigen is not known. A universal primer site arose from template switching, and cDNA bore unique molecular identifiers. TCRdb redid the calling of the 5' RACE reads with MiXCR, one entry per CDR3 protein. The table shows about 240,000 distinct CDR3 sequences, with around 7.6% occurring only once. Trimming at V came to 8 bases and at J to 0 bases, leaving 9 bases not matched to a gene. The CDR3 sequence is 16 residues long. Looked up from germline, CDR1 is SEHNR and CDR2 is FQNEAQ (reference sequence). These data also formed part of another study, on yellow fever vaccine responses in identical twins.

V and J are TRBV7-9 and TRBJ2-1, with TRBD1 matching 8 bases. Sequenced material: CD8+ T cells sorted from blood. This clonotype originated in a woman younger than 35 in good health. This chain's CDR3 is CASATDRESSYNEQFF. The CDR3 nucleotides are TGTGCCAGCGCTACGGACAGGGAAAGCTCCTACAATGAGCAGTTCTTC.